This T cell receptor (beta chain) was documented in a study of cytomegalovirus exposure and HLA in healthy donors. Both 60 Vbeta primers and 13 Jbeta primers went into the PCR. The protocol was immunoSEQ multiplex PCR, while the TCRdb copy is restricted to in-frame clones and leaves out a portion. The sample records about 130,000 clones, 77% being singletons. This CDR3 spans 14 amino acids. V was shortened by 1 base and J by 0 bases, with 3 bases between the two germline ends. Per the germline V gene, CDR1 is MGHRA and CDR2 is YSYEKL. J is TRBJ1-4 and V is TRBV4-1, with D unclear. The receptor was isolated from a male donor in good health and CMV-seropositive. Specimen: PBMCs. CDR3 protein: CASSQVSTNEKLFF. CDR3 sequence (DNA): TGCGCCAGCAGCCAAGTCTCAACTAATGAAAAACTGTTTTTT.